Described below is a single T cell receptor beta chain sequence and its context. This sample also contains other DNA sequences that code for the same CDR3. V was clipped by 0 bases and J by 1 base, with 9 bases between them. The CDR3 loop spans 15 amino acids. The germline V gene encodes CDR1 MGHRA and CDR2 YSYEKL. TCRdb's table, derived via immunoSEQ multiplex PCR, lists solely in-frame clones and lacks some. Altogether hundreds of thousands of clones are present, about 89% being singletons, with the ten largest covering 0.0094%. The sample originates from a study of shared T cell receptors in the human thymus. This sample also appeared in a second study, on human thymus T cells.

V is TRBV4-1 and J is TRBJ1-1; the D gene is possibly TRBD1 (5 bases). Sequencing used thymocytes. This receptor was obtained from a boy younger than two with a congenital heart defect. The CDR3 coding sequence is TGCGCCAGCAGCCAAGATCTCGGGGGGAACACTGAAGCTTTCTTT. Its translation: CASSQDLGGNTEAFF.